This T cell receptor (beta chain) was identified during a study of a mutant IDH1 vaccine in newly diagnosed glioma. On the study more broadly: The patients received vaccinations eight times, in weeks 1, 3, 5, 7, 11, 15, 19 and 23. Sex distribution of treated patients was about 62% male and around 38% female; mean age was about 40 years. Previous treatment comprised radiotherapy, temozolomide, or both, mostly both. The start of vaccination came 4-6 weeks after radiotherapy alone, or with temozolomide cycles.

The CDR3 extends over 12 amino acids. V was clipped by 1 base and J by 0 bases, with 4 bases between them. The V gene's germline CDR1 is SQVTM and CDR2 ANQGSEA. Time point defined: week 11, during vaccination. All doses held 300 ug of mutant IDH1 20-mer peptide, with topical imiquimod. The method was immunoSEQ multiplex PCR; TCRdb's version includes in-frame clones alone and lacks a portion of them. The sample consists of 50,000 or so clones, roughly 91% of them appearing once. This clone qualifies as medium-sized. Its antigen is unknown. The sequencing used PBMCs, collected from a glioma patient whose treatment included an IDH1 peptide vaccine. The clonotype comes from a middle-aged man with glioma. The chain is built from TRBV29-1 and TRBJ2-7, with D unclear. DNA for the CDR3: TGCAGCGTTGAAGGGAGCTCCTACGAGCAGTACTTC. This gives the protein CSVEGSSYEQYF.